The clone carrying this T cell receptor beta chain is medium-sized (0.01 to 0.1%) by share. These data come from a study of T cell changes during pregnancy in multiple sclerosis. Profiled with immunoSEQ multiplex PCR; TCRdb holds only in-frame clones, not every one. The sample shows more than 10,000 clones, approximately 88% of them seen only once. The CDR3 runs to 16 residues. Germline-derived CDR1 and CDR2 are SGHKS and YYEKEE (reference sequence). V lost 1 base, J lost 6 bases, and 19 bases lay in between. This clonotype originated in a female donor in good health, enrolled as a control in a pregnancy study. The sample consisted of CD8+ T cells from peripheral blood mononuclear cells, taken in the second trimester of pregnancy. The gene calls are TRBV5-5 and TRBJ1-2; D is possibly TRBD1 (6 bases). CDR3 loop: CASSLIAQGSVDGYTF. CDR3 in DNA: TGTGCCAGCAGCTTGATTGCTCAGGGGTCGGTTGATGGCTACACCTTC.